This TCR beta chain derives from a study of early T cells in non-severe SARS-CoV-2 infection. Study-level background: Unpaired chains resulted from sequencing bulk RNA of unsorted whole blood.

Study conclusions and caveats: Lookups in VDJdb leaned toward anti-spike CD8 responses and missed private and CD4 specificities.

CDR1 and CDR2 (germline): DFQATT, SNEGSKA (reference sequence). This CDR3 comprises 15 residues. J lost 10 bases, V lost 5 bases, and 9 bases had no gene match. The table lists this clonotype with many counts. Antigen unknown. Individual cDNA molecules received unique molecular identifiers. MiXCR, applied by TCRdb to the 5' RACE reads, yields one record per CDR3 protein. The table lists 40,000 to 45,000 distinct CDR3 sequences, 11% of them singletons. This receptor was taken from an adult who was a healthcare worker with PCR-confirmed SARS-CoV-2 infection or an uninfected control (not recorded which). Sequenced input: whole blood. The V call is TRBV20-1, the J call TRBJ2-1, with 15 bases fitting TRBD2. The DNA for the CDR3 is TGCAGTGCTGAAAAGACCGGGACTAGCGGGGGGGAGCAGTTCTTC. The encoded protein is CSAEKTGTSGGEQFF.